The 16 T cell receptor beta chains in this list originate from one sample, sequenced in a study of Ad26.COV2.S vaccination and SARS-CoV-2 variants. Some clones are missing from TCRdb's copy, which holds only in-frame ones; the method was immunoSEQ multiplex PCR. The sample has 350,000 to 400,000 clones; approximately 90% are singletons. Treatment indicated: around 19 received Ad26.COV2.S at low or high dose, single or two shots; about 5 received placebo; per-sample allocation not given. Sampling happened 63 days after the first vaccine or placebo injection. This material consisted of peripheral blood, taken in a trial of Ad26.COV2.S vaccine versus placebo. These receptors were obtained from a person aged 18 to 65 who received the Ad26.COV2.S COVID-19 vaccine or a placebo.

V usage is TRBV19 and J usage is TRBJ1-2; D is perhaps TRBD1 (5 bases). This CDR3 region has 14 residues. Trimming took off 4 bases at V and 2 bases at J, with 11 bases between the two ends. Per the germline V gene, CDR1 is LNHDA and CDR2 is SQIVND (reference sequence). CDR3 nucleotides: TGTGCCAGTAGTACCGGTCGGGGGAACTATGGCTACACCTTC. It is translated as CASSTGRGNYGYTF.

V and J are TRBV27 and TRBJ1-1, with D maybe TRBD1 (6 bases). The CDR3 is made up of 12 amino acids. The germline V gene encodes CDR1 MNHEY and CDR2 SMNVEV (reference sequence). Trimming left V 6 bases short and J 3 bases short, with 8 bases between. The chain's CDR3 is CASSGGHTEAFF. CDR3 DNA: TGTGCCAGCAGCGGGGGGCACACTGAAGCTTTCTTT.

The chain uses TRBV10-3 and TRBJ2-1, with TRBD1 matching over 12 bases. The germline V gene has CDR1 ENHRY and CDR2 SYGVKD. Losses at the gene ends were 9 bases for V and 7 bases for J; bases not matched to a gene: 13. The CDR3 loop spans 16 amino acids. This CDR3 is CAISPTGQGAMNEQFF. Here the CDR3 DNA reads TGTGCCATTTCCCCTACGGGACAGGGGGCTATGAATGAGCAGTTCTTC.

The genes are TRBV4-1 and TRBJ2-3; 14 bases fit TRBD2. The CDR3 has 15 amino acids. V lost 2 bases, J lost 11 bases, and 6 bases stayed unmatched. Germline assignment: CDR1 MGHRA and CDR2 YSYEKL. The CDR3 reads CASSQWTSGGRVQYF. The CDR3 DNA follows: TGCGCCAGCAGCCAATGGACTAGCGGGGGGCGCGTGCAGTATTTT.

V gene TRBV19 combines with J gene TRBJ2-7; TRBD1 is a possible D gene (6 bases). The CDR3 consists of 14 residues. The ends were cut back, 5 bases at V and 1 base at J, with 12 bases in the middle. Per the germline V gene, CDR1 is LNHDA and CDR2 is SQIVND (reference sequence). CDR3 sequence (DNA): TGTGCCAGTAGTCCATTCAGGGGATCCTACGAGCAGTACTTC. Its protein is CASSPFRGSYEQYF.

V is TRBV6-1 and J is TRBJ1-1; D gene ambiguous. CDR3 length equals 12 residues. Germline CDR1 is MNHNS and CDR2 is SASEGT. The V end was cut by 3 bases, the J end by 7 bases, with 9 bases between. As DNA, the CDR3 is TGTGCCAGCAGTGATTGGGTTAATGAAGCTTTCTTT. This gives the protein CASSDWVNEAFF.

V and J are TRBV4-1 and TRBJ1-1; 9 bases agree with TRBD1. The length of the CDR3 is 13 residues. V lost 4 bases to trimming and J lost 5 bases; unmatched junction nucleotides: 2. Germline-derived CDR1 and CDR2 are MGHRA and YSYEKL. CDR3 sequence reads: CASSRGQGTEAFF. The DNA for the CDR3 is TGCGCCAGCAGCCGCGGACAGGGGACTGAAGCTTTCTTT.

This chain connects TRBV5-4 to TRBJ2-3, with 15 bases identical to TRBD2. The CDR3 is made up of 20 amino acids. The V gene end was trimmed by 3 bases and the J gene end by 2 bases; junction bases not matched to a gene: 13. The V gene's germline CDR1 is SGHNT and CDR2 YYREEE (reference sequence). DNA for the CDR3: TGTGCCAGCAGCTACGCCGGGACTAGCGGGGGGCCGGAGGTCACAGATACGCAGTATTTT. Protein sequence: CASSYAGTSGGPEVTDTQYF.

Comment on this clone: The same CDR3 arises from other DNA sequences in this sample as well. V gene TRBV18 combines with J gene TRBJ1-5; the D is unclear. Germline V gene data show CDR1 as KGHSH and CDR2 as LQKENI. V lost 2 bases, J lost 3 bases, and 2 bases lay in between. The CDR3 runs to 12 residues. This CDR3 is CASSPTNQPQHF. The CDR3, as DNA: TGTGCCAGCTCACCAACCAATCAGCCCCAGCATTTT.

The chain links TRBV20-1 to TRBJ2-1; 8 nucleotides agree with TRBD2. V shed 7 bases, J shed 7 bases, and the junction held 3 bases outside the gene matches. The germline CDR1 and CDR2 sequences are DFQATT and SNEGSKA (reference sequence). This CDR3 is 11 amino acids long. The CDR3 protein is CSGGGKNEQFF. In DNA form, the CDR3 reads TGCAGTGGCGGGGGGAAGAATGAGCAGTTCTTC.

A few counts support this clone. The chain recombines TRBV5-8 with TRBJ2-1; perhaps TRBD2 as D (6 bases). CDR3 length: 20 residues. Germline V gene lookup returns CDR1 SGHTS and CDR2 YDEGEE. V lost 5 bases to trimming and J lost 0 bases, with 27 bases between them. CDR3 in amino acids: CASSDLMGLEEQASYNEQFF. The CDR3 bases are TGTGCCAGCAGTGACTTAATGGGACTGGAGGAACAAGCCTCCTACAATGAGCAGTTCTTC.

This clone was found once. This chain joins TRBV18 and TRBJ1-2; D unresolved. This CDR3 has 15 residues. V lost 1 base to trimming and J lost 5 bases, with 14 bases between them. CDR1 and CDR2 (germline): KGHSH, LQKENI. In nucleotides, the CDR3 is TGTGCCAGCTCACCACAGGACCCTAACTCGTATGGCTACACCTTC. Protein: CASSPQDPNSYGYTF.

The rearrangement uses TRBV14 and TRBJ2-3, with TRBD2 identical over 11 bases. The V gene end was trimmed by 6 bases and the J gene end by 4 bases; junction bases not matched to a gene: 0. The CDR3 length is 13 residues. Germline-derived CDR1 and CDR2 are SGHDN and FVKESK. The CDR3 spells CASRTSGADTQYF. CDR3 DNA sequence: TGTGCCAGCAGGACTAGCGGGGCAGATACGCAGTATTTT.

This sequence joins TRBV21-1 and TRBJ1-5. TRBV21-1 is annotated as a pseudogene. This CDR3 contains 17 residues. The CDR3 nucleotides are TGTGCCAGCAGCAAAGCGCTGGCGGGGAATAGCAATCAGCCCCAGCATTTT. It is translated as CASSKALAGNSNQPQHF.

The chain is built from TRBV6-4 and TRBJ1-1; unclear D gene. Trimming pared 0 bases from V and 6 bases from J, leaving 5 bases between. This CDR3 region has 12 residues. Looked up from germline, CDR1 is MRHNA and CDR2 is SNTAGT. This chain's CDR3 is CASSDSNPEAFF. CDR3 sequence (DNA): TGTGCCAGCAGTGACTCCAACCCTGAAGCTTTCTTT.

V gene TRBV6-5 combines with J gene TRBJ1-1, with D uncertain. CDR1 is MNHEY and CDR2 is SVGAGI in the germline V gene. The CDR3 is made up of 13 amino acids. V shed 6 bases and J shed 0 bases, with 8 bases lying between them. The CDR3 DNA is TGTGCCAGCAGACGACAACTGAACACTGAAGCTTTCTTT. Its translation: CASRRQLNTEAFF.